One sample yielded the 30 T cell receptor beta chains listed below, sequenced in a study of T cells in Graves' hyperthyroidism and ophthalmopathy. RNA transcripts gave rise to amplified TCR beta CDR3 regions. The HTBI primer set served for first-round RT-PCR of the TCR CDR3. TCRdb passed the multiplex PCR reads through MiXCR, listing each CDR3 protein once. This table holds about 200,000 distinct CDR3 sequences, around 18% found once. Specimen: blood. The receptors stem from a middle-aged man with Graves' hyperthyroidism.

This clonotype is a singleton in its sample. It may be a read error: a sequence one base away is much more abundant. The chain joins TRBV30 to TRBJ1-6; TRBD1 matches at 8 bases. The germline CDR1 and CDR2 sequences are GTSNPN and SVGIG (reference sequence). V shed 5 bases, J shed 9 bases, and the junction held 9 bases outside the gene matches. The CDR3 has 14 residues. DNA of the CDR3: TGTGCCTGGGGAGCCGGGACAGGAGCTTCACCCCTCCACTTT. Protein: CAWGAGTGASPLHF.

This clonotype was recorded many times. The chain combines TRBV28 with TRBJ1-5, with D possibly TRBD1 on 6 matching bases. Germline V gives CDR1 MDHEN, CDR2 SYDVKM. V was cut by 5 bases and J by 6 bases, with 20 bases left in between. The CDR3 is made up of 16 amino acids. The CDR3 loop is CASSPPRGARGQPQHF. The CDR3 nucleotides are TGTGCCAGCAGTCCACCCCGGGGGGCGCGGGGTCAGCCCCAGCATTTT.

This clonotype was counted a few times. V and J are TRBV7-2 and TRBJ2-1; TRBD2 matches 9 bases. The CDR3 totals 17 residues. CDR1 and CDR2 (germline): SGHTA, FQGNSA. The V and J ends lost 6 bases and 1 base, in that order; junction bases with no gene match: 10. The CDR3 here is CASSEYASGVSYNEQFF. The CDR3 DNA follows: TGTGCCAGCAGTGAATACGCTAGCGGGGTGTCCTACAATGAGCAGTTCTTC. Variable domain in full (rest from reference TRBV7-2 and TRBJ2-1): GAGVSQSPSNKVTEKGKDVELRCDPISGHTALYWYRQSLGQGLEFLIYFQGNSAPDKSGLPSDRFSAERTGGSVSTLTIQRTQQEDSAVYLCASSEYASGVSYNEQFFGPGTRLTVL.

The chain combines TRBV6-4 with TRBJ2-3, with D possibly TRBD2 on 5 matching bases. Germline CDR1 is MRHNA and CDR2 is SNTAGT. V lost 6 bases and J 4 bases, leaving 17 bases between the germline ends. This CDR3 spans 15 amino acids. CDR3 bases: TGTGCCAGCAGCCTCCAATTTTCCGGGGCAGATACGCAGTATTTT. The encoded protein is CASSLQFSGADTQYF.

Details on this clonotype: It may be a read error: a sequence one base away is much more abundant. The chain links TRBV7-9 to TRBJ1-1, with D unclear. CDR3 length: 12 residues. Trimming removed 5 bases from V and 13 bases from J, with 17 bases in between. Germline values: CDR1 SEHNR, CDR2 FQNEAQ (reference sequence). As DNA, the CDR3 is TGTGCCAGCAGCCAGACGGGGAGTCGAGTTTTCTTT. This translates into CASSQTGSRVFF.

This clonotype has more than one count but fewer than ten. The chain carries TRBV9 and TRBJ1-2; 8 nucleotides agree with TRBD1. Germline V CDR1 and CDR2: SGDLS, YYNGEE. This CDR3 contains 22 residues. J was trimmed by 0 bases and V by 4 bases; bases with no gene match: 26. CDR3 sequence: CASSTQLLVGTGLISANYGYTF. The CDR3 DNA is TGTGCCAGCAGCACGCAACTATTAGTCGGGACAGGTTTAATTTCAGCTAACTATGGCTACACCTTC.

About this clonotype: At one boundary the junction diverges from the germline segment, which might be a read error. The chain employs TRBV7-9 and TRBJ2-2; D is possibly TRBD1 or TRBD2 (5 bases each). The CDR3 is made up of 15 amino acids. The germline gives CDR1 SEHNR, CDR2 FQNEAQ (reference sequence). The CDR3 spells CASSLWGSNTGELSF. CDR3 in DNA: TGTGCCAGCAGCTTGTGGGGGTCGAACACCGGGGAGCTGTCTTTT.

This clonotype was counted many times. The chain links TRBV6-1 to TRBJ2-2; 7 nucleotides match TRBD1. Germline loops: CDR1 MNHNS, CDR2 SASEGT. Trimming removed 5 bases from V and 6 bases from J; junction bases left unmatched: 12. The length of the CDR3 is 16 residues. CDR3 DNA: TGTGCCAGCAGTACCCTCAGACAGGGTAGGGCCGGGGAGCTGTTTTTT. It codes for CASSTLRQGRAGELFF.

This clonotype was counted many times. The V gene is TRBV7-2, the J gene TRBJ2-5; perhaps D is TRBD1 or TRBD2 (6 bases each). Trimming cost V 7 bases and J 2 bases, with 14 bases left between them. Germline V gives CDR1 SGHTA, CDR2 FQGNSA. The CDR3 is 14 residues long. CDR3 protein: CASTLGGSQETQYF. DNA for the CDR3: TGTGCCAGCACCTTGGGGGGCTCACAAGAGACCCAGTACTTC.

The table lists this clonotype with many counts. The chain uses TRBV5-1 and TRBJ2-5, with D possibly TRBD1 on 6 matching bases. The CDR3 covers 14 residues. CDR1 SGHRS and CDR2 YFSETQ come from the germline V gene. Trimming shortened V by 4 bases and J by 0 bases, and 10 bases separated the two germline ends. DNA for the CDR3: TGCGCCAGCAGCCTCCGGGACAACCAAGAGACCCAGTACTTC. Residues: CASSLRDNQETQYF.

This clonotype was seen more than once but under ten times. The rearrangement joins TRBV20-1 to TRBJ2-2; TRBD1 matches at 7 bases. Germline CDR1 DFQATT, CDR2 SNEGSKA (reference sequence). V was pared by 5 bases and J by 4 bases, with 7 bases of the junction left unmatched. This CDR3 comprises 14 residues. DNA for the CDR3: TGCAGTGCTGCACCGGGACAGCCCACCGGGGAGCTGTTTTTT. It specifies CSAAPGQPTGELFF.

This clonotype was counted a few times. Written as DNA, the CDR3 is TGTGCCAGCGTCGGGACTAGCGGGGCAGATACGCAGTATTTT. Translated, it gives CASVGTSGADTQYF. This sequence joins TRBV18 and TRBJ2-3; 13 nucleotides line up with TRBD2. Germline V CDR1 and CDR2: KGHSH, LQKENI. The CDR3 length is 14 residues. The V gene end was trimmed by 8 bases and the J gene end by 4 bases; junction bases not matched to a gene: 3.

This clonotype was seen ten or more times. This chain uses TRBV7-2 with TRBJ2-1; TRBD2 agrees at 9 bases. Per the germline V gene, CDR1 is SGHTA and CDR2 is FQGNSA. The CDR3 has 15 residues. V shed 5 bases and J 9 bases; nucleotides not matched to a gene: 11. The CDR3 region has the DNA TGTGCCAGCAGCATTTCCGTAGCTAGCGGGGCTGAGCAGTTCTTC. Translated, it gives CASSISVASGAEQFF.

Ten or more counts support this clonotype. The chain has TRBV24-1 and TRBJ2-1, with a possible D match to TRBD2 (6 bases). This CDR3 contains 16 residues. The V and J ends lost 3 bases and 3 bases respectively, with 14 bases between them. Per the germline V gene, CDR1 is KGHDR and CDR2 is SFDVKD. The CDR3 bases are TGTGCCACCAGTGATCCCCGCGGGGAGGACTACAATGAGCAGTTCTTC. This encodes CATSDPRGEDYNEQFF.

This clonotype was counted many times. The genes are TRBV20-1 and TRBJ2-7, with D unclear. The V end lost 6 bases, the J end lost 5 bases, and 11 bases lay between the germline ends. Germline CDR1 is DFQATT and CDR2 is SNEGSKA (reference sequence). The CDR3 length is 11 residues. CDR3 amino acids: CSARASDEQYF. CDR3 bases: TGCAGTGCCCGGGCCAGCGACGAGCAGTACTTC.

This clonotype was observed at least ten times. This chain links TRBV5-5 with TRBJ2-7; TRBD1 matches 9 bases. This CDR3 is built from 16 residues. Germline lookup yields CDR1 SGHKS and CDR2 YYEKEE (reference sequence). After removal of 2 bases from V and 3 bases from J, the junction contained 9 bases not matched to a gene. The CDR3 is CASSLGTGTLHYEQYF. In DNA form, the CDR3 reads TGTGCCAGCAGCTTAGGGACAGGGACCCTTCACTACGAGCAGTACTTC.

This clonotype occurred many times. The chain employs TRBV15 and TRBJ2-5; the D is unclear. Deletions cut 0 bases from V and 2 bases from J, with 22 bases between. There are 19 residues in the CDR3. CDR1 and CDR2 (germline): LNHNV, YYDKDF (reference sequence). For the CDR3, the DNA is TGTGCCACCAGCAGAGATTTAGGTTCCTTTTCCGGGCAACAAGAGACCCAGTACTTC. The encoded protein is CATSRDLGSFSGQQETQYF.

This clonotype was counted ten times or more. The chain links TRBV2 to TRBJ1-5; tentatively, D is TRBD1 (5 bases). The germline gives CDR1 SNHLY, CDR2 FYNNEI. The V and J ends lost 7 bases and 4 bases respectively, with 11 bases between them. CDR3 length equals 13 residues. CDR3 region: CASNSQENQPQHF. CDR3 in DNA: TGTGCCAGCAATTCACAGGAGAATCAGCCCCAGCATTTT.

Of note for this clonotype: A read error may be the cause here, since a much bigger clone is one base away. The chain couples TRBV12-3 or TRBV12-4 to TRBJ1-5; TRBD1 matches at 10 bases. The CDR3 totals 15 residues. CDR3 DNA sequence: TGTGCCAGCAGTCCCTGGGACAGGGGAGAAATGCCCCAGCGTTTT. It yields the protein CASSPWDRGEMPQRF.

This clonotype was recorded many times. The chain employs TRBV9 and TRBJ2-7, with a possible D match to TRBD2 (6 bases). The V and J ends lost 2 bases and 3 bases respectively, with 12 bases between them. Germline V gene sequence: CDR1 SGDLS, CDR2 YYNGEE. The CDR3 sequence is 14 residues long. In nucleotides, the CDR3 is TGTGCCAGCAGCGTGGGACTGCAAGACTACGAGCAGTACTTC. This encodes CASSVGLQDYEQYF.

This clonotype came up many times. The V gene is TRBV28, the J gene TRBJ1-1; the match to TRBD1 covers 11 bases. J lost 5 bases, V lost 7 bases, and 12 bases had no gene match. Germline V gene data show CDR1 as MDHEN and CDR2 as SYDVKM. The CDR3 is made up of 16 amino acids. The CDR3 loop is CASTRDRGGAGTEAFF. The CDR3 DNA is TGTGCCAGCACCAGGGACAGGGGGGGGGCGGGGACTGAAGCTTTCTTT.

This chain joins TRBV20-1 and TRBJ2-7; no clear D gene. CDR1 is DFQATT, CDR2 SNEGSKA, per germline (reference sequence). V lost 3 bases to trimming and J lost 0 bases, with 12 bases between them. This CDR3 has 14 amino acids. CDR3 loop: CSARRKDLSYEQYF. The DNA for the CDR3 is TGCAGTGCTAGGCGGAAGGATCTCTCCTACGAGCAGTACTTC.

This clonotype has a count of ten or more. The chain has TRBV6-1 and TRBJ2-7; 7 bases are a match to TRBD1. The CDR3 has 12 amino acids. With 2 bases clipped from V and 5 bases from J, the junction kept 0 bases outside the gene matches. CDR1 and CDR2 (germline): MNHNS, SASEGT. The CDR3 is CASSEQGDEQYF. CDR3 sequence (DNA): TGTGCCAGCAGTGAACAGGGGGACGAGCAGTACTTC.

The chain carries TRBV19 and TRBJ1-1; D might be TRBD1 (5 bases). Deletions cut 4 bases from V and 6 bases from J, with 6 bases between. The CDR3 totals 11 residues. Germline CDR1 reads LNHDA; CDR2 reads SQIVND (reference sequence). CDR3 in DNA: TGTGCCAGTAGTAGGGGGTCTGAAGCTTTCTTT. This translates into CASSRGSEAFF.

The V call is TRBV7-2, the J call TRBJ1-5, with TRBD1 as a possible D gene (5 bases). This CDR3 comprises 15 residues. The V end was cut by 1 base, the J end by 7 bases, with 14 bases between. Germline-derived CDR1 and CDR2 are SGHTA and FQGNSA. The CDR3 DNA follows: TGTGCCAGCAGCTTAGTTTTGGGCGGGGGGCAGCCCCAGCATTTT. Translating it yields CASSLVLGGGQPQHF.

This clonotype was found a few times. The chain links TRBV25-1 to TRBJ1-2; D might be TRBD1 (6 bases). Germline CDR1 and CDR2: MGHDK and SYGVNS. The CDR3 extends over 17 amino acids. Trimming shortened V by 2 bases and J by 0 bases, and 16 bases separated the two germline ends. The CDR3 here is CASSEARVQGTNYGYTF. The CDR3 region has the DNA TGTGCCAGCAGTGAAGCTCGAGTCCAGGGGACTAACTATGGCTACACCTTC.

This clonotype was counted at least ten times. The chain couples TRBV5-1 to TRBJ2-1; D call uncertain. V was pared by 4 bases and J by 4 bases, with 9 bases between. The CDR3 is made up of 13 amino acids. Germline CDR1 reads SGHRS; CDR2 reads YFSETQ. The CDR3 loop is CASSMEIYNEQFF. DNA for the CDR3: TGCGCCAGCAGCATGGAAATATACAATGAGCAGTTCTTC.

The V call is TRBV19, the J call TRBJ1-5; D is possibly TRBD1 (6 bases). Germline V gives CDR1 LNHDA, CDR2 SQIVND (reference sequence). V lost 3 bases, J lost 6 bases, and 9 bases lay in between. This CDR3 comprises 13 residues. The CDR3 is CASSMSGAQPQHF. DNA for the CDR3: TGTGCCAGTAGTATGTCAGGGGCTCAGCCCCAGCATTTT. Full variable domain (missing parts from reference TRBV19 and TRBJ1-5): DGGITQSPKYLFRKEGQNVTLSCEQNLNHDAMYWYRQDPGQGLRLIYYSQIVNDFQKGDIAEGYSVSREKKESFPLTVTSAQKNPTAFYLCASSMSGAQPQHFGDGTRLSIL.

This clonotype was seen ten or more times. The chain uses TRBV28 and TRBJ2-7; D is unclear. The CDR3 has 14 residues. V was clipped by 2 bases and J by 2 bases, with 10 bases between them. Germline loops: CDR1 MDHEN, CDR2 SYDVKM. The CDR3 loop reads CASSLGRVPYEQYF. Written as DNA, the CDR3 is TGTGCCAGCAGTTTAGGTAGAGTACCCTACGAGCAGTACTTC.

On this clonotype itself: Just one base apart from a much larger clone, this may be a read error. CDR3 DNA sequence: TGCAGTGCTAGAGATGCCCGGGGCCGCTGCGAGCAGTACTTC. It specifies CSARDARGRCEQYF. The chain is built from TRBV20-1 and TRBJ2-7, with D perhaps matching TRBD1 or TRBD2 (5 bases each). The CDR3 is 14 amino acids. V lost 0 bases, J lost 6 bases, and 15 bases lay in between. Germline CDR1 DFQATT, CDR2 SNEGSKA (reference sequence).